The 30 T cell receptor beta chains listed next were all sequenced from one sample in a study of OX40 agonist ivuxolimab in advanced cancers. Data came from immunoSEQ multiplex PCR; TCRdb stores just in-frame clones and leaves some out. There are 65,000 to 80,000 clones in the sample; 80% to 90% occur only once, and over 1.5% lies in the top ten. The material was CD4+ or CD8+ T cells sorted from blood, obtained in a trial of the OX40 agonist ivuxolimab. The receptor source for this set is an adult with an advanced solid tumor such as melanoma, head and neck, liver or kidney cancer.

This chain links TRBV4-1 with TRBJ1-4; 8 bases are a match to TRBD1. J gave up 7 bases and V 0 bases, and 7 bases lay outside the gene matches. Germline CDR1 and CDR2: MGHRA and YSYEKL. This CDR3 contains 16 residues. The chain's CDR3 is CASSQDIRDRGEKLFF. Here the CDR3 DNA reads TGCGCCAGCAGCCAAGATATTCGCGACAGGGGTGAAAAACTGTTTTTT.

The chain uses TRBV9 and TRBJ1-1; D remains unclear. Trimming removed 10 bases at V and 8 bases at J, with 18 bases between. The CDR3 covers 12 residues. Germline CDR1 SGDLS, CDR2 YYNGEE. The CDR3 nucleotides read TGTGCCGGCCAGGAGGGAGTCGAAGAAGCTTTCTTT. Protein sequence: CAGQEGVEEAFF.

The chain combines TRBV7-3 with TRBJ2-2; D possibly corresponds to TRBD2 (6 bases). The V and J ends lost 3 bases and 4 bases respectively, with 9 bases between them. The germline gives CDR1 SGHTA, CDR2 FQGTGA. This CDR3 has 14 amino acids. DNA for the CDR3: TGTGCCAGCAGCTTGGGGGGTAGCACCGGGGAGCTGTTTTTT. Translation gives CASSLGGSTGELFF. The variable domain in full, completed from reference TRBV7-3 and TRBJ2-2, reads GAGVSQTPSNKVTEKGKYVELRCDPISGHTALYWYRQSLGQGPEFLIYFQGTGAADDSGLPNDRFFAVRPEGSVSTLKIQRTERGDSAVYLCASSLGGSTGELFFGEGSRLTVL.

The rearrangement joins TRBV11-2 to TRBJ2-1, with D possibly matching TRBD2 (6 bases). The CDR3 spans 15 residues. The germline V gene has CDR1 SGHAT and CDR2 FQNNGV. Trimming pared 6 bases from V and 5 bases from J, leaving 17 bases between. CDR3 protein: CASRPPAGFHNEQFF. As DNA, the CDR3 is TGTGCCAGCAGACCACCGGCGGGGTTCCACAATGAGCAGTTCTTC. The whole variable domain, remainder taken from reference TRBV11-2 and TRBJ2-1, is EAGVAQSPRYKIIEKRQSVAFWCNPISGHATLYWYQQILGQGPKLLIQFQNNGVVDDSQLPKDRFSAERLKGVDSTLKIQPAKLEDSAVYLCASRPPAGFHNEQFFGPGTRLTVL.

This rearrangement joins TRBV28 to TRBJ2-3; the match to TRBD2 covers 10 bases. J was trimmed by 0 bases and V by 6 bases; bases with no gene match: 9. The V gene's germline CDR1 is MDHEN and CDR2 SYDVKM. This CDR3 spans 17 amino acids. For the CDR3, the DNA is TGTGCCAGCAGAACCGGGACTAGCGTACCTAGCACAGATACGCAGTATTTT. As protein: CASRTGTSVPSTDTQYF.

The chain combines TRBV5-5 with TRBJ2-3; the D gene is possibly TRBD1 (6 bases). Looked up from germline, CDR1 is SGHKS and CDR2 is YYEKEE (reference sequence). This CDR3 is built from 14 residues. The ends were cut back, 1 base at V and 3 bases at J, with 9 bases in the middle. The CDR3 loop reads CASSLTGTTDTQYF. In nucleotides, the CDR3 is TGTGCCAGCAGCTTGACAGGGACGACAGATACGCAGTATTTT.

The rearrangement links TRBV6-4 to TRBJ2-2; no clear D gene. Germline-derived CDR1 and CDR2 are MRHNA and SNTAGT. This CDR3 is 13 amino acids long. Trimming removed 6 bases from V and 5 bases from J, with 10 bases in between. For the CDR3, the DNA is TGTGCCAGCAGAAAGGACGGGACCGGGGAGCTGTTTTTT. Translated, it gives CASRKDGTGELFF.

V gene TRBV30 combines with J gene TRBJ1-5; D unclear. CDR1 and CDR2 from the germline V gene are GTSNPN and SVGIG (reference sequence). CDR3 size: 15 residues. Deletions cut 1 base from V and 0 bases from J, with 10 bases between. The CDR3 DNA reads TGTGCCTGGAGTGGTGTCAGCTATAGCAATCAGCCCCAGCATTTT. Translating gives CAWSGVSYSNQPQHF.

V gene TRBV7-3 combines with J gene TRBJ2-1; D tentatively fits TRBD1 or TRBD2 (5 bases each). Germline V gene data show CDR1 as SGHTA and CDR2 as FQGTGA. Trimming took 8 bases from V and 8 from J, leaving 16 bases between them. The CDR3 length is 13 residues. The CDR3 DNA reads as TGTGCCAGCCAACTGGTGAGGGGCGATGAGCAGTTCTTC. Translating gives CASQLVRGDEQFF.

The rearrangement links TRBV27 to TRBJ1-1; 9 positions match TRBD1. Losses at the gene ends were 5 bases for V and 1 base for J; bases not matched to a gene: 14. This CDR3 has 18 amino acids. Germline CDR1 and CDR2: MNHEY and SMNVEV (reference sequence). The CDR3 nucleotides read TGTGCCAGCAGTCCACAGGGGGCAGGAGTAGCAGGGAACACTGAAGCTTTCTTT. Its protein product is CASSPQGAGVAGNTEAFF.

CDR3 nucleotides: TGTGCCAGCACCCTAGCGGGAGTCATAAGCACAGATACGCAGTATTTT. This sequence encodes CASTLAGVISTDTQYF. This chain links TRBV5-4 with TRBJ2-3, with TRBD2 identical over 10 bases. J was trimmed by 0 bases and V by 6 bases; bases with no gene match: 7. Germline assignment: CDR1 SGHNT and CDR2 YYREEE (reference sequence). This CDR3 is built from 16 residues.

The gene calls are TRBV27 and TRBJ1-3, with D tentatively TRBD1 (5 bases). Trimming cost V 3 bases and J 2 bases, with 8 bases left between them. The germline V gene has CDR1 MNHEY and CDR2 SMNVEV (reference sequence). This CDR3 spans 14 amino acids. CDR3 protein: CASSFGAPGNTIYF. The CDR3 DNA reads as TGTGCCAGCAGTTTCGGGGCTCCTGGAAACACCATATATTTT.

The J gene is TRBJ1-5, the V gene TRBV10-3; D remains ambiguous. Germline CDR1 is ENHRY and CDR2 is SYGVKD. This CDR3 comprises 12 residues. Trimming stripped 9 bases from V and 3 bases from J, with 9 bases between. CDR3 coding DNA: TGTGCCATAGGAGGAAACAATCAGCCCCAGCATTTT. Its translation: CAIGGNNQPQHF.

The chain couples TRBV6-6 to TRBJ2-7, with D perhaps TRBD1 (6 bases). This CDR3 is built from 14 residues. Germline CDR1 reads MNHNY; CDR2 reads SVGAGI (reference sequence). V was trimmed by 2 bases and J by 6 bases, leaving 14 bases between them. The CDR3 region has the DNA TGTGCCAGCAGTTACCGTGGAAGCAGGGGCGAGCAGTACTTC. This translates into CASSYRGSRGEQYF.

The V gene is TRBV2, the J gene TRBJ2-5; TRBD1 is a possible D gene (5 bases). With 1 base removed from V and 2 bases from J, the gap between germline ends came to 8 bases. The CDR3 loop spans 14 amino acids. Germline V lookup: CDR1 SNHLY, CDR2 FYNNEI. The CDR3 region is CASSEDTGQETQYF. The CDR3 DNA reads TGTGCCAGCAGTGAAGACACAGGTCAAGAGACCCAGTACTTC. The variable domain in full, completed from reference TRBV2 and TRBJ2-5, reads EPEVTQTPSHQVTQMGQEVILRCVPISNHLYFYWYRQILGQKVEFLVSFYNNEISEKSEIFDDQFSVERPDGSNFTLKIRSTKLEDSAMYFCASSEDTGQETQYFGPGTRLLVL.

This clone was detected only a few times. CDR3 in amino acids: CASSLSRAHNQPQHF. As DNA, the CDR3 is TGTGCCAGCAGCTTAAGCAGGGCTCACAATCAGCCCCAGCATTTT. This sequence joins TRBV7-3 and TRBJ1-5, with D possibly matching TRBD1 (5 bases). The CDR3 sequence is 15 residues long. Trimming cost V 1 base and J 3 bases, with 10 bases left between them. Germline V gene data show CDR1 as SGHTA and CDR2 as FQGTGA.

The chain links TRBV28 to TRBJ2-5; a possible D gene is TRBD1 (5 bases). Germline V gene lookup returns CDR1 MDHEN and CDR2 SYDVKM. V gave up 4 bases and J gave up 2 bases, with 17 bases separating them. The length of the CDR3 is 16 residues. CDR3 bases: TGTGCCAGCAGTTACGATTGGACAACCCGACAAGAGACCCAGTACTTC. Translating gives CASSYDWTTRQETQYF.

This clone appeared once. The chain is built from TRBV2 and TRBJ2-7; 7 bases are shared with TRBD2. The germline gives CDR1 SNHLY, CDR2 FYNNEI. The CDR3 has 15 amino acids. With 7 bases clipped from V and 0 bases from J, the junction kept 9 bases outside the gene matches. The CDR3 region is CASTRGSSGSYEQYF. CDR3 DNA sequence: TGTGCCAGCACCCGAGGCTCTAGCGGCTCCTACGAGCAGTACTTC.

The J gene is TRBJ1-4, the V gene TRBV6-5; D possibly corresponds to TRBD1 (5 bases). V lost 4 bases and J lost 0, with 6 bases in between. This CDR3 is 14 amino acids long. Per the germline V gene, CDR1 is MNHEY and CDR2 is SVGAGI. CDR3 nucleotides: TGTGCCAGCAGTTCGACAGCAACTAATGAAAAACTGTTTTTT. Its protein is CASSSTATNEKLFF.

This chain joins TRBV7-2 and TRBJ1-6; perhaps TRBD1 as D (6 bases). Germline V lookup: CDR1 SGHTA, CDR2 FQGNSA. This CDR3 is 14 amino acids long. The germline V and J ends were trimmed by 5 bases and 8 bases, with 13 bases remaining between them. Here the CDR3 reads CASSLRRQDSPLHF. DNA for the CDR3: TGTGCCAGCAGCCTCAGACGACAGGATTCACCCCTCCACTTT.

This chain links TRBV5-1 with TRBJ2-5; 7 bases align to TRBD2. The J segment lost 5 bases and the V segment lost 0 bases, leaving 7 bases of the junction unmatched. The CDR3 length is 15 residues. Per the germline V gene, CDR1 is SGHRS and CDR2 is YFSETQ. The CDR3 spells CASSLESREGETQYF. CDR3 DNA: TGCGCCAGCAGCTTGGAGTCCAGGGAGGGCGAGACCCAGTACTTC.

The CDR3, as DNA: TGTGCCAGCTCACCTTCGATGTCGGGGAACACCGGGGAGCTGTTTTTT. The encoded protein is CASSPSMSGNTGELFF. The chain carries TRBV18 and TRBJ2-2, with D hard to call. The CDR3 length is 16 residues. Germline-derived CDR1 and CDR2 are KGHSH and LQKENI. Trimming removed 3 bases at V and 1 base at J, with 12 bases between.

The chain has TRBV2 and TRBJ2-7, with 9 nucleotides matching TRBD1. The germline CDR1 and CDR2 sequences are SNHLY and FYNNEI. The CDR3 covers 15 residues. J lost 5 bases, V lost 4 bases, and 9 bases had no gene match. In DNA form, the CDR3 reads TGTGCCAGCAGTGCCGGGACAGGGTACCTCCACGAGCAGTACTTC. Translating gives CASSAGTGYLHEQYF.

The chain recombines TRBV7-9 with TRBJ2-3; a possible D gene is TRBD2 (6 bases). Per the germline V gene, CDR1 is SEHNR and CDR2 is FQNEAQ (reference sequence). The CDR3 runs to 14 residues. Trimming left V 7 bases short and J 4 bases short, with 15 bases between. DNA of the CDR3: TGTGCCAGCACCTCTGGTGGGGGGTCAGATACGCAGTATTTT. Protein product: CASTSGGGSDTQYF.

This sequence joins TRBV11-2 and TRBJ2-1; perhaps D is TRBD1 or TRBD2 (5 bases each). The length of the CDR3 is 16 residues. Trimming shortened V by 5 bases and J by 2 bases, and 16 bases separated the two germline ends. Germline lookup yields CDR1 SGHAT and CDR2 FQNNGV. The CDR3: CASSPRPGPTYNEQFF. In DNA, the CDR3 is TGTGCCAGCAGCCCGCGACCGGGACCCACCTACAATGAGCAGTTCTTC.

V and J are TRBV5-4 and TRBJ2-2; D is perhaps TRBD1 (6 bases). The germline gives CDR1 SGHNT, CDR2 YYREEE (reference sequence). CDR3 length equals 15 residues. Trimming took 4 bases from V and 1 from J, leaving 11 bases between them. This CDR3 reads CASSKPGQNTGELFF. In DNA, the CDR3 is TGTGCCAGCAGCAAACCGGGACAGAACACCGGGGAGCTGTTTTTT.

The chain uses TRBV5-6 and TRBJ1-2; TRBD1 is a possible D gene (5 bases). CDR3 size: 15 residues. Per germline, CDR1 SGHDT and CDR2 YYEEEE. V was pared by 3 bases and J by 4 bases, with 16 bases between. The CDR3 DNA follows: TGTGCCAGCAGCTCGGGGGTCTTGCTAAGCTATGGCTACACCTTC. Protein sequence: CASSSGVLLSYGYTF.

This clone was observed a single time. CDR3 amino acids: CASSTRRITQHF. The CDR3 DNA sequence: TGCGCCAGCTCTACTAGACGGATAACCCAGCATTTT. This chain uses TRBV23-1 with TRBJ1-5; D call uncertain. Being an ORF, TRBV23-1 has a function that is uncertain. With 8 bases removed from V and 11 bases from J, the gap between germline ends came to 16 bases. The CDR3 length is 12 residues.

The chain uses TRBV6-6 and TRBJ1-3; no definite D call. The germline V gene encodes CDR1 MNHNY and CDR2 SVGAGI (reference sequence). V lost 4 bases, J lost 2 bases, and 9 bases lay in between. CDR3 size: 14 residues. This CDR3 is CASSLPGAGNTIYF. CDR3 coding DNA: TGTGCCAGCAGTTTACCCGGGGCTGGAAACACCATATATTTT.

CDR3 nucleotides: TGTGCCAGCAGTTCACGGGGAGTGGATAATTCACCCCTCCACTTT. Protein: CASSSRGVDNSPLHF. The chain is built from TRBV28 and TRBJ1-6; D is uncertain. The V end was cut by 4 bases, the J end by 5 bases, with 12 bases between. Looked up from germline, CDR1 is MDHEN and CDR2 is SYDVKM. The CDR3 spans 15 residues.